These T cell receptor beta chains were read from a single sample in a study of cytomegalovirus exposure and HLA in healthy donors. Only in-frame clones appear in the TCRdb table, and some are missing; sequencing was by immunoSEQ multiplex PCR. The repertoire has about 130,000 clones, around 71% of them found once; the top ten carry more than 2.5%. The sequenced sample consisted of PBMCs. The receptors here all came from a woman aged 55-69 years in good health and CMV-seropositive. CDR3s leave out the opening cysteine and the closing phenylalanine or tryptophan. A D gene is named only where the DNA matches it firmly.

CDR3 protein	V gene	D gene
ASSMGQRYQETQY	TRBV4-1	TRBD1
ASSLDLGQGKEETQY	TRBV11-2	TRBD1
ASSPERGKTMNTEAF	TRBV11-2	.
ASSPRTAYEQY	TRBV14	.
ASSFTLNSEQY	TRBV5-8	.
ASSYAEGGYEQY	TRBV6-6	.
ARAGTGRSYT	TRBV10-1	TRBD1
SVERGGNEQF	TRBV29-1	.
ASSLAAGGPYEQY	TRBV11-2	TRBD2
ASSVGGRETQY	TRBV9	.
ASSLGRESRADTQY	TRBV5-1	.
ASSLLLQGAGTDTQY	TRBV7-2	TRBD1
ASSISQGARGAF	TRBV19	.
ASSLYTDTQY	TRBV7-2	.
ASSPGPYGYT	TRBV5-6	.